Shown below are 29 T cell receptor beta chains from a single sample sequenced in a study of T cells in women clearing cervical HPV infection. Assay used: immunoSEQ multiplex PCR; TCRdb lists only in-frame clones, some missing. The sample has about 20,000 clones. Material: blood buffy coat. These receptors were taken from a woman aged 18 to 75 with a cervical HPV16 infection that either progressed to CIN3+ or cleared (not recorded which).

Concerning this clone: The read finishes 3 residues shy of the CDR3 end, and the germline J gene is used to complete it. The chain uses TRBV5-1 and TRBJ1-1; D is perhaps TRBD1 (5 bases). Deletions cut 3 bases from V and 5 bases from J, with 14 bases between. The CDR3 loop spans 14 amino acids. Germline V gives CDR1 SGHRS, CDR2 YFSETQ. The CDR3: CASSWGGGGTEAFF. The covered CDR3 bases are TGCGCCAGCAGCTGGGGGGGTGGGGGAACTGAA.

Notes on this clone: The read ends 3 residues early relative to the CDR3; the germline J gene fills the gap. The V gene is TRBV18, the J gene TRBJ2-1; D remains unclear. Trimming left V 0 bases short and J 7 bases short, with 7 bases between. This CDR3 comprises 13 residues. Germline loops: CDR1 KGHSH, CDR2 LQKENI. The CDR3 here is CASSPPLENEQFF. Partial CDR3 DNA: TGTGCCAGCTCACCACCTCTAGAAAATGAG. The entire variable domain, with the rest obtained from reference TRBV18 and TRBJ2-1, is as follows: NAGVMQNPRHLVRRRGQEARLRCSPMKGHSHVYWYRQLPEEGLKFMVYLQKENIIDESGMPKERFSAEFPKEGPSILRIQQVVRGDSAAYFCASSPPLENEQFFGPGTRLTVL.

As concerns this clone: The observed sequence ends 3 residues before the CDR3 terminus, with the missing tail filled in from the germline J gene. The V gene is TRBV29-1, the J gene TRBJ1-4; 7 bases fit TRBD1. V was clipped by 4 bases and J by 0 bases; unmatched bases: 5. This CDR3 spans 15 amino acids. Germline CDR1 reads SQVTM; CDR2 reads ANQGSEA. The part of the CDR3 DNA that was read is TGCAGCGTTGGCCCAGACAGGGCAACTAATGAAAAA. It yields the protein CSVGPDRATNEK. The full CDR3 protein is CSVGPDRATNEKLFF.

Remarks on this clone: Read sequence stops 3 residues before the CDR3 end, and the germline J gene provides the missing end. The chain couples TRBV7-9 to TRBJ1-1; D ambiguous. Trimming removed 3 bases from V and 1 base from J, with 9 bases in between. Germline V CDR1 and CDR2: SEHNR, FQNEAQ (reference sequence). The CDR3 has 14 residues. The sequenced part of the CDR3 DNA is TGTGCCAGCAGCTTTGGGCAGGCGAACACTGAA. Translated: CASSFGQANTE. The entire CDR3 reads CASSFGQANTEAFF.

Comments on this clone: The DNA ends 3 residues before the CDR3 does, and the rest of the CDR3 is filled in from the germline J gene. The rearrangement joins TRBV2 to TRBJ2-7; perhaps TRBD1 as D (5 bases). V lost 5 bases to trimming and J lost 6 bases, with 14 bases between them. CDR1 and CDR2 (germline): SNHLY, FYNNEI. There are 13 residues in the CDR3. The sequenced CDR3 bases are TGTGCCAGCAGTCAGAGATTTCAGGGCGAG. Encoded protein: CASSQRFQGE. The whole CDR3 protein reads CASSQRFQGEQYF.

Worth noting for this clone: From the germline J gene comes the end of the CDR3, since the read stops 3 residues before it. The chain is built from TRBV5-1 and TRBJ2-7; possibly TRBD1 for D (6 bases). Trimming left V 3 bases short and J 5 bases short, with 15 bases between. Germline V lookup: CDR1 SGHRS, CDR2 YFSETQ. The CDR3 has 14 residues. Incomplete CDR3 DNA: TGCGCCAGCAGCTCCGGGACAACGGTTGACGAG. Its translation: CASSSGTTVDE. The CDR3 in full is CASSSGTTVDEQYF.

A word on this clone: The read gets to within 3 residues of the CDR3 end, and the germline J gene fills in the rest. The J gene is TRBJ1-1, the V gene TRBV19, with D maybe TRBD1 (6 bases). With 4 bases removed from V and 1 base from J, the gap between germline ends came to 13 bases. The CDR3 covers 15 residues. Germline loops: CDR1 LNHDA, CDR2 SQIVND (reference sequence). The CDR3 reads CASSTRDTWNTEAFF. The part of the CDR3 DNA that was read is TGTGCCAGTAGTACCCGGGACACCTGGAACACTGAA.

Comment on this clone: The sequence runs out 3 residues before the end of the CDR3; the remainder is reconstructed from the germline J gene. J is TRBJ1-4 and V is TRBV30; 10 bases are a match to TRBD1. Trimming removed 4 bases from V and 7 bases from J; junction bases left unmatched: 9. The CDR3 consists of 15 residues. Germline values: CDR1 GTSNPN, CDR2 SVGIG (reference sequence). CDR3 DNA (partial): TGTGCCTGGACCCGGGACAGGGGTTCTGCTGAAAAA. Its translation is CAWTRDRGSAEK. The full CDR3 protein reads CAWTRDRGSAEKLFF.

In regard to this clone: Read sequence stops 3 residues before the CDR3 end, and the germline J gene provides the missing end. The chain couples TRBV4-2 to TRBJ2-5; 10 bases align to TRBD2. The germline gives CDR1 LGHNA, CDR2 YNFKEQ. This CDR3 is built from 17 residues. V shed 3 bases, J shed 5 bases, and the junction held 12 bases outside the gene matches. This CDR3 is CASSQDPLAGVVETQYF. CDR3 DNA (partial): TGTGCCAGCAGCCAGGATCCCCTAGCGGGGGTCGTTGAGACC.

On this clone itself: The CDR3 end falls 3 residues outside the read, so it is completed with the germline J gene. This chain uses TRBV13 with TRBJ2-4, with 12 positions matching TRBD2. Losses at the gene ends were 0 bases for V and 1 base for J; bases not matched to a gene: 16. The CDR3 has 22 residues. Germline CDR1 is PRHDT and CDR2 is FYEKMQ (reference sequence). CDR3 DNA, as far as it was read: TGTGCCAGCAGCTTAGGAATTCTTTCGCCTAGCGGGGGGGCATATGCCAAAAACATT. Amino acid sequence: CASSLGILSPSGGAYAKNI. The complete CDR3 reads CASSLGILSPSGGAYAKNIQYF.

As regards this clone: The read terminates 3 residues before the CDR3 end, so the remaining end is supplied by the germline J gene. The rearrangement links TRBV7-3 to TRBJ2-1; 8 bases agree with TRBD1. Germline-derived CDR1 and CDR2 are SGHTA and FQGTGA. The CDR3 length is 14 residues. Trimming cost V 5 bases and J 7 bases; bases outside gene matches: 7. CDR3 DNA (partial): TGTGCCAGCAGCAAGAGACAGGGGCTAAATGAG. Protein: CASSKRQGLNE. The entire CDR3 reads CASSKRQGLNEQFF.

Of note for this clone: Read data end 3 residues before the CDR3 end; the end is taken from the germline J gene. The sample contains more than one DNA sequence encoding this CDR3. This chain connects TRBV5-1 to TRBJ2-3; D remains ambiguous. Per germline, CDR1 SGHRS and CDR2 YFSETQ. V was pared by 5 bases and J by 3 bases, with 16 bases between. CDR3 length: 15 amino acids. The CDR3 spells CASSFEQGLTDTQYF. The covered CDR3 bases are TGCGCCAGCAGTTTTGAACAAGGGTTAACAGATACG.

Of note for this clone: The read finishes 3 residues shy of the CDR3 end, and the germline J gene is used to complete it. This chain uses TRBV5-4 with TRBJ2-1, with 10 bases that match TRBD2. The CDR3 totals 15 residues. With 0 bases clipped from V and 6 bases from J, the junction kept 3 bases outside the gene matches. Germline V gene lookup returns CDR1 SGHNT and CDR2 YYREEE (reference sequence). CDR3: CASSLASGGFNEQFF. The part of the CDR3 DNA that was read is TGTGCCAGCAGCTTGGCTAGCGGGGGTTTCAATGAG. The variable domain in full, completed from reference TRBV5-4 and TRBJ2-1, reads ETGVTQSPTHLIKTRGQQVTLRCSSQSGHNTVSWYQQALGQGPQFIFQYYREEENGRGNFPPRFSGLQFPNYSSELNVNALELDDSALYLCASSLASGGFNEQFFGPGTRLTVL.

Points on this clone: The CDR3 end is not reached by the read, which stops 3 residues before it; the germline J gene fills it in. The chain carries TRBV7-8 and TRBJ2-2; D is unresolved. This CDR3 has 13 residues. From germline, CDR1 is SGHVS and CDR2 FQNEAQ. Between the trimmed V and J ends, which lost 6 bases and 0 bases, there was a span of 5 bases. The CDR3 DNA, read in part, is TGTGCCAGCAGAGACACGAACACCGGGGAG. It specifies CASRDTNTGE. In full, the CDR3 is CASRDTNTGELFF.

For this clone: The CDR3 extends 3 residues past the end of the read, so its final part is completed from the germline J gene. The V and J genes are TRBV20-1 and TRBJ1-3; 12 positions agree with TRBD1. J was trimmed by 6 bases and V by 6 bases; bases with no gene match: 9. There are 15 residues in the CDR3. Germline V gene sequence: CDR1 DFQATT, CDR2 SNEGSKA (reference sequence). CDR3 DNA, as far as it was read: TGCAGTGCACTCGGGACAGGGGGCGCTGAAAACACC. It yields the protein CSALGTGGAENT. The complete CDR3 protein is CSALGTGGAENTIYF.

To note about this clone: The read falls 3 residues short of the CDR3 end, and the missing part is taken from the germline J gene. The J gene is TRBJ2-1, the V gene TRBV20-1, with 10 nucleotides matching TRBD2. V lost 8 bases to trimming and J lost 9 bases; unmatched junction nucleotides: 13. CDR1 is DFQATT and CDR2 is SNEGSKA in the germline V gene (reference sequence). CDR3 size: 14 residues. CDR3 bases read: TGCAGTTTCATAGCGGGGGGAAGCGGGGGTGAG. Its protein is CSFIAGGSGGE. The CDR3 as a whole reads CSFIAGGSGGEQFF.

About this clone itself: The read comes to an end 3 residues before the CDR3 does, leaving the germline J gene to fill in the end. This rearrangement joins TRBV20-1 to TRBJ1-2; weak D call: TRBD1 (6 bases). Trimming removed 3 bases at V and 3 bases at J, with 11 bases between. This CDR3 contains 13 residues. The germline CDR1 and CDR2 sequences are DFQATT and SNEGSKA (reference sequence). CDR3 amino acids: CSARLDSDYGYTF. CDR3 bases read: TGCAGTGCTAGGCTGGACAGTGACTATGGC.

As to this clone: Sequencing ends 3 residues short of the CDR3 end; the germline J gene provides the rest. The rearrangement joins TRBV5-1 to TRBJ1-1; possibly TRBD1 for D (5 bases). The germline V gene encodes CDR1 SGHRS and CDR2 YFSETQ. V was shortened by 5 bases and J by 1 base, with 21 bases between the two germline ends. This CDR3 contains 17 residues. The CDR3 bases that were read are TGCGCCAGCAGTTACGGGGGGGGTTATATCGGGAACACTGAA. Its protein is CASSYGGGYIGNTE. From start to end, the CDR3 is CASSYGGGYIGNTEAFF.

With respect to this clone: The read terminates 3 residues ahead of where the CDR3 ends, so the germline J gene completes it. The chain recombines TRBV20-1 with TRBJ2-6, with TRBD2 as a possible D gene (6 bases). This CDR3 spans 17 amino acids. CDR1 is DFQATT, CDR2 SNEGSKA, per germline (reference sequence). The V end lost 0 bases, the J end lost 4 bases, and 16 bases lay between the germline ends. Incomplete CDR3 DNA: TGCAGTGCTAGAGATGGAGGTAGGGGAGGAGGGGCCAACGTC. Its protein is CSARDGGRGGGANV. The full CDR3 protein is CSARDGGRGGGANVLTF.

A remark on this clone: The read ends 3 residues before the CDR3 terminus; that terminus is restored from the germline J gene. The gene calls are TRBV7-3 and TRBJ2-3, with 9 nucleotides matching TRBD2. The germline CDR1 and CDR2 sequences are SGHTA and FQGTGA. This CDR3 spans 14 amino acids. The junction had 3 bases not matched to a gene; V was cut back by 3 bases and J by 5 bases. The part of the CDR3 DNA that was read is TGTGCCAGCAGCTTCCTAGCGGGGATAGATACG. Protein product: CASSFLAGIDT. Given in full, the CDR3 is CASSFLAGIDTQYF.

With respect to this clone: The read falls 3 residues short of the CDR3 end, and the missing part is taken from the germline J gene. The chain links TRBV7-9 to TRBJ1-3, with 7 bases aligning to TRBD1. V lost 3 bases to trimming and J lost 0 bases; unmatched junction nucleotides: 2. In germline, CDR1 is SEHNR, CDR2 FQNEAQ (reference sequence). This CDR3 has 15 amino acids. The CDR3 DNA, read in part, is TGTGCCAGCAGCTTGGGACAGAGCTCTGGAAACACC. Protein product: CASSLGQSSGNT. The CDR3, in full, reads CASSLGQSSGNTIYF.

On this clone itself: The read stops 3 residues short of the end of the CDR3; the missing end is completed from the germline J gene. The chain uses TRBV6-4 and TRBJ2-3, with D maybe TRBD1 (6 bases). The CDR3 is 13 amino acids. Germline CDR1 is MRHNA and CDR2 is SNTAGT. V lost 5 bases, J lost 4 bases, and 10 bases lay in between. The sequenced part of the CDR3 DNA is TGTGCCAGCAGTCCGGACAGCGCAGATACG. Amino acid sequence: CASSPDSADT. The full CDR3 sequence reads CASSPDSADTQYF.

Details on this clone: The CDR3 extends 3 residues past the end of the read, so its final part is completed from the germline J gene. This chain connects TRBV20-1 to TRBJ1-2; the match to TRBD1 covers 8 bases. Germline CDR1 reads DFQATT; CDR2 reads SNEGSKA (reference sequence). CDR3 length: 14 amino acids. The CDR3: CSARDYPRGLGYTF. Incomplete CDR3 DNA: TGCAGTGCTAGAGATTACCCCAGGGGGCTCGGC.

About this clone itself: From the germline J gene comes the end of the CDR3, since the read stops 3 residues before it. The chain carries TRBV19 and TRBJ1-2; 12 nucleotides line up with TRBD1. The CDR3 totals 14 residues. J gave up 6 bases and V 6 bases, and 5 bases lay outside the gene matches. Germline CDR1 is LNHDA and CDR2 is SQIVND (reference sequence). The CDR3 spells CASSRDRGPNGYTF. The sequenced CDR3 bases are TGTGCCAGTAGCAGGGACAGGGGGCCTAATGGC.

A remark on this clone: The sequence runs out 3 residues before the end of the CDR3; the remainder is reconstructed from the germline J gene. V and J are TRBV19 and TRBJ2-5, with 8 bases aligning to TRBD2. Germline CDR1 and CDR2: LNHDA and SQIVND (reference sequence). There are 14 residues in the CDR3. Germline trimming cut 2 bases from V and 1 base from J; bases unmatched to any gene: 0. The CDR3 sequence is CASSITSGQETQYF. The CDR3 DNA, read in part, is TGTGCCAGTAGTATAACTAGCGGCCAAGAGACC. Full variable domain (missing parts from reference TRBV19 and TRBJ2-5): DGGITQSPKYLFRKEGQNVTLSCEQNLNHDAMYWYRQDPGQGLRLIYYSQIVNDFQKGDIAEGYSVSREKKESFPLTVTSAQKNPTAFYLCASSITSGQETQYFGPGTRLLVL.

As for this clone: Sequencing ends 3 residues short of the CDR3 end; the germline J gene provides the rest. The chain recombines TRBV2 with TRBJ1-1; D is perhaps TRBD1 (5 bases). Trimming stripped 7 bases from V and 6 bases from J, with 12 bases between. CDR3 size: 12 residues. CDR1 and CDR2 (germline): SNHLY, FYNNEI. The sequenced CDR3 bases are TGTGCCAGCAATCAGGGTAGGGCTGAA. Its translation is CASNQGRAE. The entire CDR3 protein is CASNQGRAEAFF.

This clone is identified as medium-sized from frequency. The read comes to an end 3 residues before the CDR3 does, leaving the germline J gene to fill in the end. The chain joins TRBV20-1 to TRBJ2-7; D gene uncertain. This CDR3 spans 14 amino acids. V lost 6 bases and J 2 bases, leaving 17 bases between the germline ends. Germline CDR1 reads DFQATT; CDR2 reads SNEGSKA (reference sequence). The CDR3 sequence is CSASSRYVTYEQYF. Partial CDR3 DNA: TGCAGTGCCTCATCTAGGTATGTTACCTACGAG.

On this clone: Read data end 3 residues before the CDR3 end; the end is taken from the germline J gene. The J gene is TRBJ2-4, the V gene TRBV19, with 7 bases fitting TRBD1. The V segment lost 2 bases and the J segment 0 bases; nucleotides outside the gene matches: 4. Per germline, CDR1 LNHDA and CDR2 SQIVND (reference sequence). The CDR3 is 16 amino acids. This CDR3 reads CASSITQGLAKNIQYF. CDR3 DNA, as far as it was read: TGTGCCAGTAGTATAACACAGGGGCTAGCCAAAAACATT.

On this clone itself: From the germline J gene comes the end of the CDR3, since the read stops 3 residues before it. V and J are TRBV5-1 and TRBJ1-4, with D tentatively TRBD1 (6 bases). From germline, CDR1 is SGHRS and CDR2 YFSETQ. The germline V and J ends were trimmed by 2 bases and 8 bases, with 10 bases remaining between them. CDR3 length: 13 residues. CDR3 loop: CASSLTGNEKLFF. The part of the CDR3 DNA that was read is TGCGCCAGCAGCTTAACAGGGAACGAAAAA.